This TCR beta chain was observed in a study of OX40 agonist ivuxolimab in advanced cancers. Study-level information: As their treatment, patients were administered ivuxolimab, an agonistic anti-OX40 (CD134) antibody.

CDR3 length: 14 amino acids. Between the trimmed V and J ends, which lost 2 bases and 5 bases, there was a span of 10 bases. Germline lookup yields CDR1 SGHTA and CDR2 FQGTGA. The table came from immunoSEQ multiplex PCR; TCRdb's copy has only in-frame clones and leaves some out. The data hold 60,000 or so clones, with approximately 91% observed a single time. The sequencing used CD4+ or CD8+ T cells sorted from blood, collected in a trial of the OX40 agonist ivuxolimab. This receptor was obtained from an adult with an advanced solid tumor such as melanoma, head and neck, liver or kidney cancer. The V gene is TRBV7-3, the J gene TRBJ2-1; D remains ambiguous. CDR3 region: CASSLVGPHNEQFF. CDR3 coding DNA: TGTGCCAGCAGCTTAGTCGGTCCCCACAATGAGCAGTTCTTC.